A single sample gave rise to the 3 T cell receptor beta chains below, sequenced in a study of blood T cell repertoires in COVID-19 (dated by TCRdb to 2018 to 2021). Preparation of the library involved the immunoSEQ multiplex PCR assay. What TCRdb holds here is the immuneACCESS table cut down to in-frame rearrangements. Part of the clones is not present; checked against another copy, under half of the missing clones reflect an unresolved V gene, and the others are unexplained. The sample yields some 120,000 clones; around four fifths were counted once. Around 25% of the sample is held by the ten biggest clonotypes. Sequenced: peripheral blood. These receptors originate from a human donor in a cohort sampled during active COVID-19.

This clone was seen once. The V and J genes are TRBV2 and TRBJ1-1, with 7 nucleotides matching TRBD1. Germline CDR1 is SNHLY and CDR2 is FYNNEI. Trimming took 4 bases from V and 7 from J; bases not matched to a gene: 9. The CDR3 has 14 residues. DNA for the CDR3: TGTGCCAGCAGTGGCCAGGGGTCAGGGGGTGAAGCTTTCTTT. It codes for CASSGQGSGGEAFF.

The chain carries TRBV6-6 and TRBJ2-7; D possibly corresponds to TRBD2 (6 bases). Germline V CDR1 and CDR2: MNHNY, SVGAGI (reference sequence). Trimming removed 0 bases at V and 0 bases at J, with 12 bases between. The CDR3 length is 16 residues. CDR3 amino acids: CASSYSWTTSSYEQYF. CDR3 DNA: TGTGCCAGCAGTTACTCTTGGACTACCAGCTCCTACGAGCAGTACTTC.

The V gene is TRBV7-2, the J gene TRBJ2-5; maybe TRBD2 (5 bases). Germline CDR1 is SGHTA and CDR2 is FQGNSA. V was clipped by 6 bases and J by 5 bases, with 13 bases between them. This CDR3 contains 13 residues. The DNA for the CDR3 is TGTGCCAGCAGTCCCGGGGAGCGGGAGACCCAGTACTTC. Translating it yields CASSPGERETQYF.